This T cell receptor (beta chain) was recovered during a study of regulatory T cells in long-lasting Graves disease (TCRdb year 2021). About the study as a whole: To count as having persistent Graves' disease, a patient had to have received antithyroid drug treatment for over 5 years with TSH receptor autoantibodies remaining persistently positive. The study was registered as a clinical trial and conducted in China. Persistent Graves' disease patients were compared with newly diagnosed Graves' disease patients by peripheral blood TCR sequencing and RNA sequencing. In the clinical cohort, patients with persistent Graves' disease had used antithyroid drugs for an average of approximately eleven years. A total of some 35 samples underwent TCR sequencing: around 13 from persistent and roughly 20 from newly diagnosed Graves' disease patients.

Overall results and qualifications from the work: Sequencing and analysis were restricted to the TCR beta chain. Compared with newly diagnosed patients, persistent Graves' disease patients had lower TCR Shannon entropy and fewer highly expanded clones, which suggests clonal expansion. More public clonotypes were shared among persistent patients (under 3,000) than among newly diagnosed patients (just under 1,000). The study examined only peripheral blood because the primary lesion, thyroid tissue, could not be accessed. As a limitation, the authors acknowledged that the small sample size may reduce accuracy.

Remarks on this clonotype: The target of this receptor is not known. No base qualities exist here, and no much larger clone lies one base off it.

Library method: multiplex PCR. Sequencer: Illumina HiSeq 4000. To build TCR beta libraries, CDR3 regions were amplified by Arm-PCR using iRepertoire HTBI primers. Gel purification was performed on PCR products prior to sequencing. As for how the authors treated the data: Gene usage analysis of CDR3 amino acid clonotypes relied on the approximately 60 TRBV and 12 to 15 TRBJ segments identified across samples. Filtered high-quality paired reads were merged into contigs using COPE and FqMerger. BLAST was used to align contigs to IMGT TRBV, TRBD and TRBJ reference genes, and CDR3 was defined according to IMGT. Highly expanded clones were defined as clonotypes with a frequency above 0.1%. Shannon entropy was used to measure repertoire diversity, and the Gini coefficient was used to measure V-J evenness. A clonotype found in more than one individual was treated as public. TCRdb reanalyzed the raw reads on its own, using fastp at Q25 for trimming and MiXCR for clone calling, and kept in-frame beta chains. CDR3 protein duplicates are merged, each entry listing the most common genes and DNA. TCRdb, not the original authors, processed these V and J calls. For this sample there are 300,000 to 500,000 distinct CDR3 sequences; less than 25% appear just once. The ten largest make up around 21% of the sample.

What the time point label conveys for this sample: persistent/refractory GD, antithyroid drugs over 5 years with positive TRAb. For both TCR sequencing and RNA sequencing, RNA was extracted from PBMCs in TRIzol. The diagnosis of Graves' disease was made according to American Thyroid Association guidelines. Recruitment of patients was carried out at an endocrinology department in Xi'an, China. Each patient gave approximately 9 milliliters of peripheral blood, collected in an EDTA anticoagulant tube. PBMCs were isolated by Ficoll Paque Plus density gradient separation without further T cell sorting. An Agilent 2100 Bioanalyzer and agarose gel were used to check RNA quality, while a NanoDrop 2000 measured RNA concentration. Specimen: peripheral blood mononuclear cells (PBMCs), collected when the disease was refractory, from a patient treated with antithyroid drugs. The sequence came from a female donor with Graves disease.

The nucleotide sequence reads TGTGCCAGCAGGAACAGGGAGAATAGCAATCAGCCCCAGCATTTT. Its product reads: CASRNRENSNQPQHF. The chain uses TRBV6-1 and TRBJ1-5; possibly the D gene is TRBD1, per 6 matching bases. Taken from cysteine to phenylalanine, the CDR3 has 15 residues. Only the CDR3 region is kept as DNA, spanning 45 bases read in frame from base 1. For CDR1 and CDR2, the germline V gene lists MNHNS and SASEGT. The V end loses 6 bases and the J end loses 0 bases, and a stretch of 12 bases separates them.